A single sample is the source of the 21 T cell receptor beta chains below, sequenced in a study of OX40 agonist ivuxolimab in advanced cancers. The table came from immunoSEQ multiplex PCR; TCRdb's copy has only in-frame clones and leaves some out. The repertoire holds about 16,000 clones, around 88% seen once, with 3.9% in the top ten. The sequencing used CD4+ or CD8+ T cells sorted from blood, collected in a trial of the OX40 agonist ivuxolimab. These receptors were taken from an adult with an advanced solid tumor such as melanoma, head and neck, liver or kidney cancer.

CDR3 region: CASSPGGERSPLHF. The CDR3 region has the DNA TGTGCCAGCAGCCCCGGGGGGGAACGCTCACCCCTCCACTTT. The chain carries TRBV7-3 and TRBJ1-6; D possibly corresponds to TRBD1 (5 bases). The V gene lost 5 bases and the J gene lost 10 bases, with 15 bases spanning the gap. The CDR3 has 14 residues. The germline CDR1 and CDR2 sequences are SGHTA and FQGTGA.

The chain links TRBV2 to TRBJ2-1; D unresolved. The CDR3 totals 11 residues. Germline values: CDR1 SNHLY, CDR2 FYNNEI. Trimming shortened V by 5 bases and J by 5 bases, and 4 bases separated the two germline ends. CDR3 in DNA: TGTGCCAGCAGTACAGACAATGAGCAGTTCTTC. Protein: CASSTDNEQFF.

J is TRBJ1-2 and V is TRBV5-5; possibly TRBD1 for D (5 bases). The V and J ends lost 3 bases and 8 bases respectively, with 11 bases between them. Germline V gene lookup returns CDR1 SGHKS and CDR2 YYEKEE (reference sequence). This CDR3 is built from 12 residues. CDR3 nucleotide sequence: TGTGCCAGCAGCTCGGACCGGGACGGCTACACCTTC. Its translation is CASSSDRDGYTF.

The chain couples TRBV7-2 to TRBJ2-1, with a tentative D call TRBD1 (5 bases). The CDR3 runs 13 residues. V was trimmed by 5 bases and J by 8 bases, leaving 13 bases between them. Germline CDR1 is SGHTA and CDR2 is FQGNSA. The CDR3 bases are TGTGCCAGCAGCCCGCAGGGATTAGATGAGCAGTTCTTC. Translating gives CASSPQGLDEQFF.

The rearrangement joins TRBV7-9 to TRBJ1-2; D perhaps matches TRBD1 (6 bases). Germline CDR1 SEHNR, CDR2 FQNEAQ (reference sequence). Trimming took 5 bases from V and 4 from J, leaving 11 bases between them. The CDR3 extends over 13 amino acids. The CDR3, as DNA: TGTGCCAGCAGCCTAGGACAGAGCTATGGCTACACCTTC. Encoded protein: CASSLGQSYGYTF.

The chain couples TRBV7-9 to TRBJ1-5; no reliable D call. V was shortened by 7 bases and J by 0 bases, with 16 bases between the two germline ends. The CDR3 spans 16 residues. CDR1 is SEHNR, CDR2 FQNEAQ, per germline (reference sequence). The CDR3 sequence: CASTHSGAYSNQPQHF. The CDR3 DNA follows: TGTGCCAGCACCCACTCAGGTGCCTATAGCAATCAGCCCCAGCATTTT.

This chain connects TRBV27 to TRBJ2-6; weak D call: TRBD1 (7 bases). The germline V gene encodes CDR1 MNHEY and CDR2 SMNVEV (reference sequence). This CDR3 is 16 amino acids long. V lost 6 bases to trimming and J lost 4 bases, with 16 bases between them. DNA for the CDR3: TGTGCCAGCAGAGACAGGGCGGGGCTCGGGGCCAACGTCCTGACTTTC. It translates to CASRDRAGLGANVLTF. The whole variable domain, filled in from reference TRBV27 and TRBJ2-6, reads EAQVTQNPRYLITVTGKKLTVTCSQNMNHEYMSWYRQDPGLGLRQIYYSMNVEVTDKGDVPEGYKVSRKEKRNFPLILESPSPNQTSLYFCASRDRAGLGANVLTFGAGSRLTVL.

The V call is TRBV7-9, the J call TRBJ1-4; D unresolved. V was clipped by 8 bases and J by 0 bases, with 10 bases between them. CDR1 is SEHNR and CDR2 is FQNEAQ in the germline V gene (reference sequence). The CDR3 contains 14 residues. The chain's CDR3 is CASSILATNEKLFF. CDR3 DNA sequence: TGTGCCAGCTCCATTCTTGCAACTAATGAAAAACTGTTTTTT. The entire variable domain, with the rest obtained from reference TRBV7-9 and TRBJ1-4, is as follows: DTGVSQNPRHKITKRGQNVTFRCDPISEHNRLYWYRQTLGQGPEFLTYFQNEAQLEKSRLLSDRFSAERPKGSFSTLEIQRTEQGDSAMYLCASSILATNEKLFFGSGTQLSVL.

This chain links TRBV7-6 with TRBJ2-3; D unclear. This CDR3 is 12 amino acids long. Germline-derived CDR1 and CDR2 are SGHVS and FNYEAQ. Deletions cut 4 bases from V and 3 bases from J, with 5 bases between. The CDR3 loop reads CASSSSTDTQYF. CDR3 bases: TGTGCCAGCAGCTCCTCAACAGATACGCAGTATTTT.

This clone was picked up a small number of times. The gene calls are TRBV10-2 and TRBJ2-1, with 9 bases that match TRBD2. This CDR3 is 15 amino acids long. Germline assignment: CDR1 WSHSY and CDR2 SAAADI. J was trimmed by 3 bases and V by 6 bases; bases with no gene match: 6. This chain's CDR3 is CASRIGTSSYNEQFF. The CDR3 DNA follows: TGCGCCAGCAGAATCGGGACTAGCAGCTACAATGAGCAGTTCTTC.

V and J are TRBV19 and TRBJ1-5, with TRBD1 matching 7 bases. V was clipped by 5 bases and J by 5 bases; unmatched bases: 9. The CDR3 runs 15 residues. Germline V gene data show CDR1 as LNHDA and CDR2 as SQIVND (reference sequence). Here the CDR3 reads CASSPPTGLHQPQHF. In DNA form, the CDR3 reads TGTGCCAGTAGTCCACCGACAGGGTTGCATCAGCCCCAGCATTTT.

V gene TRBV4-1 combines with J gene TRBJ2-1; D possibly corresponds to TRBD2 (5 bases). Trimming shortened V by 3 bases and J by 9 bases, and 15 bases separated the two germline ends. CDR3 length equals 14 residues. Germline lookup yields CDR1 MGHRA and CDR2 YSYEKL. Here the CDR3 reads CASSQALGVSEQFF. In DNA, the CDR3 is TGCGCCAGCAGCCAGGCGTTGGGAGTTAGTGAGCAGTTCTTC.

This chain joins TRBV18 and TRBJ2-7; 7 nucleotides align to TRBD1. CDR1 is KGHSH, CDR2 LQKENI, per germline. V shed 3 bases, J shed 0 bases, and the junction held 2 bases outside the gene matches. The CDR3 is 14 residues long. CDR3: CASSPRQGSYEQYF. The CDR3 DNA reads as TGTGCCAGCTCACCCAGACAGGGCTCCTACGAGCAGTACTTC.

The chain couples TRBV5-1 to TRBJ1-6; the D is unclear. The CDR3 consists of 13 residues. Trimming took off 0 bases at V and 8 bases at J, with 6 bases between the two ends. CDR1 and CDR2 (germline): SGHRS, YFSETQ. The CDR3 reads CASSLGRDSPLHF. In DNA, the CDR3 is TGCGCCAGCAGCTTGGGTCGTGATTCACCCCTCCACTTT.

V is TRBV19 and J is TRBJ2-5; 10 nucleotides line up with TRBD2. V was clipped by 5 bases and J by 4 bases; unmatched bases: 7. Germline V CDR1 and CDR2: LNHDA, SQIVND (reference sequence). This CDR3 comprises 15 residues. This CDR3 reads CASSVSGRSLETQYF. CDR3 nucleotides: TGTGCCAGTAGTGTTAGCGGGAGGAGTTTAGAGACCCAGTACTTC.

The V gene is TRBV30, the J gene TRBJ1-2; D may be TRBD1 (5 bases). The CDR3 contains 15 residues. The V end lost 5 bases, the J end lost 4 bases, and 20 bases lay between the germline ends. Germline-derived CDR1 and CDR2 are GTSNPN and SVGIG (reference sequence). DNA of the CDR3: TGTGCCTGGCTGGGGCCCTACAGGCAACTCTATGGCTACACCTTC. This sequence encodes CAWLGPYRQLYGYTF.

This chain uses TRBV29-1 with TRBJ1-4; D is undetermined. The CDR3 runs 11 residues. Germline values: CDR1 SQVTM, CDR2 ANQGSEA. The V end was cut by 6 bases, the J end by 7 bases, with 9 bases between. The CDR3 nucleotides are TGCAGCGTCGAACTGAGTGAAAAACTGTTTTTT. Its translation is CSVELSEKLFF. The full variable domain, completed using reference TRBV29-1 and TRBJ1-4, is SAVISQKPSRDICQRGTSLTIQCQVDSQVTMMFWYRQQPGQSLTLIATANQGSEATYESGFVIDKFPISRPNLTFSTLTVSNMSPEDSSIYLCSVELSEKLFFGSGTQLSVL.

The genes are TRBV2 and TRBJ2-7; possibly TRBD1 for D (5 bases). The V end lost 2 bases, the J end lost 3 bases, and 11 bases lay between the germline ends. Germline V gene lookup returns CDR1 SNHLY and CDR2 FYNNEI. The CDR3 is 14 residues long. The CDR3 here is CASSELGQFYEQYF. The CDR3 bases are TGTGCCAGCAGTGAATTAGGACAATTCTACGAGCAGTACTTC.

The rearrangement links TRBV11-3 to TRBJ2-3, with 8 bases identical to TRBD2. This CDR3 is built from 13 residues. Germline CDR1 is SGHNT and CDR2 is YENEEA. Trimming took 5 bases from V and 4 from J; bases not matched to a gene: 2. CDR3 DNA: TGTGCCAGCAGCCCGGGACTAGCAGATACGCAGTATTTT. Translating it yields CASSPGLADTQYF.

This clone was observed a few times. The genes are TRBV19 and TRBJ2-3, with a possible D match to TRBD1 (6 bases). Trimming shortened V by 4 bases and J by 3 bases, and 8 bases separated the two germline ends. This CDR3 comprises 13 residues. Per germline, CDR1 LNHDA and CDR2 SQIVND (reference sequence). Written as DNA, the CDR3 is TGTGCCAGTAGTACAGGGGTTACAGATACGCAGTATTTT. It encodes CASSTGVTDTQYF.

J is TRBJ1-3 and V is TRBV5-8; the match to TRBD1 covers 7 bases. From germline, CDR1 is SGHTS and CDR2 YDEGEE. J lost 4 bases, V lost 5 bases, and 6 bases had no gene match. The CDR3 runs to 14 residues. CDR3 sequence: CASRTTGKGNTIYF. CDR3 coding DNA: TGTGCCAGCAGGACGACAGGGAAAGGAAACACCATATATTTT.